This paragraph reports one TCR beta chain. The antigen is not known. Every bit of the isolated RNA underwent reverse transcription, so sequencing read expressed TCRB transcripts. Clones were read by immunoSEQ multiplex PCR, and TCRdb kept only the in-frame ones, dropping some. This sample yields 640,000 or so clones, of which roughly 13% are seen a single time; about 0.02% belongs to the top ten. CD4+ naive, central memory, regulatory and stem cell-like memory subsets were isolated by sorting on CD45RO/CCR7/CD25/CD127/CD95/CD27. The sample belongs to a study of beta chain features in type 1 diabetes. Germline-derived CDR1 and CDR2 are MNHEY and SVGAGI. The V gene lost 6 bases and the J gene lost 1 base, with 14 bases spanning the gap. CDR3 length equals 15 residues. Findings of the study overall: TCRB CDR3 length was moderately but significantly reduced in all four CD4+ subsets of Type 1 diabetes patients. Whether HLA type affects TCRB rearrangement stayed undetermined in the present work.

The TCR comes from a man aged 18 to 35 with type 1 diabetes. This chain links TRBV6-5 with TRBJ2-3; D is unclear. Sequencing used naive CD4+ T cells from blood. CDR3 coding DNA: TGTGCCAGCAGACCGGATGTCTACGGCACAGATACGCAGTATTTT. Its protein product is CASRPDVYGTDTQYF.